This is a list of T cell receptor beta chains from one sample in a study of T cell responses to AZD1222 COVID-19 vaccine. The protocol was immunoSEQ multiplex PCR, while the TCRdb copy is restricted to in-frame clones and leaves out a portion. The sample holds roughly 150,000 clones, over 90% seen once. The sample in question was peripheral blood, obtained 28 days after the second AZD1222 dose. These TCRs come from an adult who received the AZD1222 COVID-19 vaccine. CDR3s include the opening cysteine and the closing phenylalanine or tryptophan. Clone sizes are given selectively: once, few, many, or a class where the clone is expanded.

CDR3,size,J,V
CASSGGFGYTF,NA,TRBJ1-2,TRBV2
CASSWGSGQGGYGYTF,NA,TRBJ1-2,TRBV6-5
CASSPTLRDYGYTF,once,TRBJ1-2,TRBV18
CASSLLATGELFF,once,TRBJ2-2,TRBV5-1
CASSRTSGSNEQYF,NA,TRBJ2-7,TRBV5-1
CASSYTGTPPYEQYF,NA,TRBJ2-7,TRBV6-5
CASSERTPPTLHF,few,TRBJ1-6,TRBV5-5
CASSQGYEQYF,NA,TRBJ2-7,TRBV3-1/TRBV3-2
CASSEKYSYNSPLHF,NA,TRBJ1-6,TRBV6-1
CASRTRGLYQPQHF,NA,TRBJ1-5,TRBV19
CASSFGLEAFF,NA,TRBJ1-1,TRBV5-4
CASSLRLAGVGYEQYF,NA,TRBJ2-7,TRBV11-2
CATRYLGQGSSYEQYF,NA,TRBJ2-7,TRBV15
CASSYLSQGDGYTF,NA,TRBJ1-2,TRBV6-5
CATSGEGAFF,NA,TRBJ1-1,TRBV19
CASRDTGGFTYEQYF,NA,TRBJ2-7,TRBV6-5
CASSLVQEAYNEQFF,NA,TRBJ2-1,TRBV5-1
CASSPLDRGDEQFF,NA,TRBJ2-1,TRBV5-1
CASSLERGHEQYF,NA,TRBJ2-7,TRBV5-1
CASTARGVYGYTF,NA,TRBJ1-2,TRBV19
CASSLSSSSQTGRRDEQYF,NA,TRBJ2-7,TRBV28
CASRNNQPQHF,NA,TRBJ1-5,TRBV6-5
CASSPGPIRTQPQHF,NA,TRBJ1-5,TRBV19
CASSTPTGNEQFF,NA,TRBJ2-1,TRBV11-2
CASSPRTSGRTDTQYF,medium-sized,TRBJ2-3,TRBV7-9
CASSYSGSGELFF,NA,TRBJ2-2,TRBV6-5
CSAGWDPRTEAFF,NA,TRBJ1-1,TRBV29-1